The rows below give T cell receptor beta chains drawn from one sample of a study of blood T cell repertoires in COVID-19. Clones were sequenced by immunoSEQ multiplex PCR, and TCRdb holds only the in-frame ones, with some missing. The data hold more than 350,000 clones, with more than 70% observed a single time. Sequencing used PBMCs or T cells enriched from blood (not recorded which). These TCRs come from a woman younger than 35 who had been exposed to COVID-19. Both conserved end residues are trimmed from each CDR3.

V: TRBV6-1
J: TRBJ1-3
CDR3: ASSEALGPGNTIY

V: TRBV30
J: TRBJ2-4
CDR3: AWSGTRPEESGKLAKNIQY

V: TRBV19
J: TRBJ1-4
CDR3: ASSGSWGQGSNEKLF

V: TRBV27
J: TRBJ2-7
CDR3: ASSPRIGTGGRQDEQY

V: TRBV7-3
J: TRBJ2-2
CDR3: ASSARAGELF

V: TRBV28
J: TRBJ1-5
CDR3: ASTLLRGSNQPQH

V: TRBV7-5
J: TRBJ2-1
CDR3: ARSPTLANRRNEQF

V: TRBV28
J: TRBJ2-7
CDR3: ASSRGGSSYEQY

V: TRBV28
J: TRBJ1-2
CDR3: ASSPLPGGPYGYT

V: TRBV5-4
J: TRBJ1-6
CDR3: ASSLGQGDNSPLH

V: TRBV6-5
J: TRBJ1-4
CDR3: ASSYDRVNEKLF

V: TRBV28
J: TRBJ2-2
CDR3: ALDSGTGNTGELF

V: TRBV7-2
J: TRBJ1-4
CDR3: ASSPWEGEKLF

V: TRBV7-8
J: TRBJ1-2
CDR3: ASSLVQGWGGYT

V: TRBV6-5
J: TRBJ1-1
CDR3: ASSYSNRFNTEAF

V: TRBV5-1
J: TRBJ2-1
CDR3: ASSWTSGLAYNEQF

V: TRBV15
J: TRBJ2-5
CDR3: ATSSVGTGQETQY

V: TRBV7-3
J: TRBJ2-3
CDR3: ASSHTDTQY

V: TRBV15
J: TRBJ1-5
CDR3: ATDGGTYSNQPQH

V: TRBV9
J: TRBJ2-7
CDR3: ASSVGGGDYEQY

V: TRBV15
J: TRBJ2-7
CDR3: ATSRGGAGAAHEQY

V: TRBV6-4
J: TRBJ2-1
CDR3: ASNPEAGGSYNEQF

V: TRBV4-1
J: TRBJ1-6
CDR3: ASSQDGRDSYSPLH

V: TRBV9
J: TRBJ2-7
CDR3: ASSGQGDTYEQY

V: TRBV6-5
J: TRBJ1-2
CDR3: ASSYGGRYPNYGYT

V: TRBV28
J: TRBJ2-1
CDR3: ASSLISPTSGGSSYNEQF

V: TRBV29-1
J: TRBJ2-7
CDR3: SVAQTAISSYEQY